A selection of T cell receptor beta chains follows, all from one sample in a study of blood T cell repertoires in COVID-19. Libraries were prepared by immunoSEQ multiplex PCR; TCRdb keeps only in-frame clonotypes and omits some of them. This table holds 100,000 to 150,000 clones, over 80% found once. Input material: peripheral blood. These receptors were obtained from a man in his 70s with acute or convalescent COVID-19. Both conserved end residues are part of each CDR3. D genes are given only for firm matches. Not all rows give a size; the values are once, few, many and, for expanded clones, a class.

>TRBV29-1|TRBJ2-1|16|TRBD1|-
CSVVTFPGTGGAGQFF
TGCAGCGTTGTCACATTCCCCGGGACAGGGGGCGCCGGGCAGTTCTTC
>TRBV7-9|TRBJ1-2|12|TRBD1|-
CATGGQAYGYTF
TGTGCCACTGGGGGACAGGCCTATGGCTACACCTTC
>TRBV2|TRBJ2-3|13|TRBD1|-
CASSSDRGDTQYF
TGTGCCAGCAGTTCTGACAGGGGAGATACGCAGTATTTT
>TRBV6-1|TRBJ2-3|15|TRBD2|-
CASSEASSGRDTQYF
TGTGCCAGCAGTGAAGCTTCTAGCGGGAGAGATACGCAGTATTTT
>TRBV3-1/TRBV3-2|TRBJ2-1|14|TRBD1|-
CASSRGQGVGEQFF
TGTGCCAGCAGCCGAGGACAGGGGGTTGGTGAGCAGTTCTTC
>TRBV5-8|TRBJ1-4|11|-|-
CASSQSEKLFF
TGTGCCAGCAGCCAATCTGAAAAACTGTTTTTT
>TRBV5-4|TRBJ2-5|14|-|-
CASSVQGGEETQYF
TGTGCCAGCAGCGTACAGGGAGGGGAGGAGACCCAGTACTTC
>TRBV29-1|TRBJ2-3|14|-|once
CSVEYRGTLDTQYF
TGCAGCGTTGAATATAGGGGGACGCTAGATACGCAGTATTTT
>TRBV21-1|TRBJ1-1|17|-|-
CASSKASRSGFNTEAFF
TGTGCCAGCAGCAAAGCAAGTAGGTCGGGGTTCAACACTGAAGCTTTCTTT
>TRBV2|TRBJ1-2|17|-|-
CASSEASRATAYYGYTF
TGTGCCAGCAGTGAAGCGTCCCGAGCTACAGCTTACTATGGCTACACCTTC
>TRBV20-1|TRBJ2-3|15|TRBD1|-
CSASPGTGLSDTQYF
TGCAGTGCTAGTCCCGGGACAGGGTTATCAGATACGCAGTATTTT
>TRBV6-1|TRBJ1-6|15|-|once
CASSTSGDRNSPLHF
TGTGCCAGCAGTACGTCAGGGGATAGGAATTCACCCCTCCACTTT
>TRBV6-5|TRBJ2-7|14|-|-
CASRPSGTPYEQYF
TGTGCCAGCAGGCCTTCCGGGACTCCCTACGAGCAGTACTTC
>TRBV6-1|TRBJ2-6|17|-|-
CASSEQGLNSGANVLTF
TGTGCCAGCAGTGAACAGGGGCTAAACTCTGGGGCCAACGTCCTGACTTTC
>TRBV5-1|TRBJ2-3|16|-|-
CASSPTASTRTDTQYF
TGCGCCAGCAGTCCGACGGCCAGCACTAGGACAGATACGCAGTATTTT
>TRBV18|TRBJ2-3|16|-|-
CASSSQGPVGTDTQYF
TGTGCCAGCTCGTCACAGGGACCCGTGGGCACAGATACGCAGTATTTT
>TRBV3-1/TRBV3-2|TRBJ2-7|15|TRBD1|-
CASSQVFGTGDEQYF
TGTGCCAGCAGCCAAGTCTTCGGGACAGGGGATGAGCAGTACTTC
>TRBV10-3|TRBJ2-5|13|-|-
CAITPGRGETQYF
TGTGCCATCACTCCCGGCCGGGGGGAGACCCAGTACTTC
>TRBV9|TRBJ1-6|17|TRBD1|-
CASSPRDRSRVNSPLHF
TGTGCCAGCAGCCCCCGGGACAGATCCAGAGTAAATTCACCCCTCCACTTT
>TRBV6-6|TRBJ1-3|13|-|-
CASSPMPGNTIYF
TGTGCCAGCAGCCCTATGCCTGGAAACACCATATATTTT